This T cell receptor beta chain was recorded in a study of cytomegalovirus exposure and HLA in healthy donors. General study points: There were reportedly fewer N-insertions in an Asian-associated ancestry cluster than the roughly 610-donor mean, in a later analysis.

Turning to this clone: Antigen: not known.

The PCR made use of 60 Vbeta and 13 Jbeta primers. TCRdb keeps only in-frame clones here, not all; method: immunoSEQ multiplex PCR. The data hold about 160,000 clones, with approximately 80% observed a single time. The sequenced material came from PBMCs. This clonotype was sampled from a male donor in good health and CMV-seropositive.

CDR3 sequence reads: CASSPRGQGAGELFF. CDR3 bases: TGTGCCAGCAGCCCCAGGGGACAGGGCGCCGGTGAACTGTTTTTT. This chain joins TRBV28 and TRBJ1-4; 9 positions match TRBD1. The ends lost 6 bases at V and 12 bases at J; junction bases unmatched: 14. The germline gives CDR1 MDHEN, CDR2 SYDVKM. This CDR3 has 15 residues.